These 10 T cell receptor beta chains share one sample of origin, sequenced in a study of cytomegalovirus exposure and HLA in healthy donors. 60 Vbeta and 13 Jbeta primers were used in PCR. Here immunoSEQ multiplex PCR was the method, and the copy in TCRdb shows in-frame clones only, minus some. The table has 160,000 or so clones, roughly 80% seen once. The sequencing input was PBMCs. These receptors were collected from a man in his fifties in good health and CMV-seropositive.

This chain's CDR3 is CASSGGGGEKLFF. In nucleotides, the CDR3 is TGTGCCAGCAGTGGAGGGGGCGGTGAAAAACTGTTTTTT. V and J are TRBV28 and TRBJ1-4; 7 bases are a match to TRBD1. Germline V gene lookup returns CDR1 MDHEN and CDR2 SYDVKM. This CDR3 is built from 13 residues. V shed 5 bases, J shed 7 bases, and the junction held 4 bases outside the gene matches.

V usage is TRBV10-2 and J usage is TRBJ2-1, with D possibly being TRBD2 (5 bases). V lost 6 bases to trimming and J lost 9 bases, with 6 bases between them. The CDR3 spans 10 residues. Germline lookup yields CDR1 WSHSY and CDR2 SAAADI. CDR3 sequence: CASRGVEQFF. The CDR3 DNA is TGCGCCAGCAGGGGAGTTGAGCAGTTCTTC.

The CDR3 is CASSTGLAGVGNEQFF. For the CDR3, the DNA is TGTGCCAGTAGTACCGGACTAGCGGGAGTCGGGAATGAGCAGTTCTTC. The J gene is TRBJ2-1, the V gene TRBV19; 13 nucleotides align to TRBD2. The CDR3 covers 16 residues. Germline values: CDR1 LNHDA, CDR2 SQIVND (reference sequence). V lost 4 bases and J lost 7; bases outside the gene matches: 7.

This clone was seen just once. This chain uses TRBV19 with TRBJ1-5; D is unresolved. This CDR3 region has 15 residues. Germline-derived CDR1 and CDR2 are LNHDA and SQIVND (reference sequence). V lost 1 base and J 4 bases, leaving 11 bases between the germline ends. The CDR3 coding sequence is TGTGCCAGTAGTATAGGGTCGTACAGTAATCAGCCCCAGCATTTT. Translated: CASSIGSYSNQPQHF. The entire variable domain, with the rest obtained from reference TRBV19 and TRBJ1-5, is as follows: DGGITQSPKYLFRKEGQNVTLSCEQNLNHDAMYWYRQDPGQGLRLIYYSQIVNDFQKGDIAEGYSVSREKKESFPLTVTSAQKNPTAFYLCASSIGSYSNQPQHFGDGTRLSIL.

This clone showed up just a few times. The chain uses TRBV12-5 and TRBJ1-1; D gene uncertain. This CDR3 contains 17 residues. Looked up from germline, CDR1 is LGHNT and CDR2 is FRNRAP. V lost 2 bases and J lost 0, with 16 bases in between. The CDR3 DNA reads TGTGCTAGTGGTTTGCCCTCGGAGAGCCCCATGAACACTGAAGCTTTCTTT. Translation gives CASGLPSESPMNTEAFF.

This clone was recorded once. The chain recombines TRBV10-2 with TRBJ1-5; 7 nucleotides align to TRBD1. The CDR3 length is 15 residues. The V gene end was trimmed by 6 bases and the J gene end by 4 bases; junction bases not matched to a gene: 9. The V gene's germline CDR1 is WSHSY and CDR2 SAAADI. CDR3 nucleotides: TGCGCCAGCAGCCCGACGAGGGGGCAAAATCAGCCCCAGCATTTT. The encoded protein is CASSPTRGQNQPQHF.

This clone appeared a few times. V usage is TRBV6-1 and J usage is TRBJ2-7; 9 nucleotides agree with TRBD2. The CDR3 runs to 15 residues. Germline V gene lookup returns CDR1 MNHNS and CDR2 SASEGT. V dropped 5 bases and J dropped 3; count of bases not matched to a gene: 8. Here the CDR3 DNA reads TGTGCCAGCAGTCTTGAAAGCGGGGGGAACTACGAGCAGTACTTC. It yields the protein CASSLESGGNYEQYF.

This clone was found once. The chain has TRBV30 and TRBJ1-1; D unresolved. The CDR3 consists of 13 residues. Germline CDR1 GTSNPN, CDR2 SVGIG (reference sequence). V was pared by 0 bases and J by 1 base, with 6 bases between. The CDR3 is CAWSVTENTEAFF. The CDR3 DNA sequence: TGTGCCTGGAGTGTAACAGAGAACACTGAAGCTTTCTTT. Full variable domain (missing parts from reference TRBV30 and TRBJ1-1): SQTIHQWPATLVQPVGSPLSLECTVEGTSNPNLYWYRQAAGRGLQLLFYSVGIGQISSEVPQNLSASRPQDRQFILSSKKLLLSDSGFYLCAWSVTENTEAFFGQGTRLTVV.

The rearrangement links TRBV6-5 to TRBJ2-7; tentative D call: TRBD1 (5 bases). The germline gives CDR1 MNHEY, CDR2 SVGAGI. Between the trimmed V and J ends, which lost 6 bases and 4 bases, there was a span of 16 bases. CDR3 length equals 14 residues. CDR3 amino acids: CASSPVGPAYEQYF. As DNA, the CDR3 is TGTGCCAGCAGCCCTGTGGGGCCAGCTTACGAGCAGTACTTC.

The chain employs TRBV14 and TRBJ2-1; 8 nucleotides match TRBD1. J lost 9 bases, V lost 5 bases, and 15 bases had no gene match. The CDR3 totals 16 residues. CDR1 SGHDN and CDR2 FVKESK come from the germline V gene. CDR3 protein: CASSISTPTGEAEQFF. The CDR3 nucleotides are TGTGCCAGCAGCATCAGCACCCCGACAGGGGAGGCTGAGCAGTTCTTC. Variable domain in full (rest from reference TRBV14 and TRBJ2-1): EAGVTQFPSHSVIEKGQTVTLRCDPISGHDNLYWYRRVMGKEIKFLLHFVKESKQDESGMPNNRFLAERTGGTYSTLKVQPAELEDSGVYFCASSISTPTGEAEQFFGPGTRLTVL.